The 15 T cell receptor beta chains presented below share a single source sample, sequenced in a study of cytomegalovirus exposure and HLA in healthy donors. PCR used 60 Vbeta primers and 13 Jbeta primers. Assay: immunoSEQ multiplex PCR; the TCRdb copy retains only in-frame clones and omits some. This table holds approximately 130,000 clones, 75% to 90% found once. The specimen was PBMCs. The receptors shown here come from a woman in her forties or fifties in good health and CMV-seropositive.

This clone has only a few counts. The junction differs from germline at one of its ends, possibly a read error. The chain recombines TRBV6-5 with TRBJ1-5; D is unclear. Germline CDR1 is MNHEY and CDR2 is SVGAGI. The CDR3 has 14 residues. Here the CDR3 DNA reads TGTGCCATCAGTGATATAGAGGACAATCAGCCCCAGCATTTT. Translation gives CAISDIEDNQPQHF.

This clone was seen a handful of times. The chain couples TRBV4-1 to TRBJ2-1; TRBD2 is a possible D gene (7 bases). Trimming shortened V by 1 base and J by 7 bases, and 14 bases separated the two germline ends. The CDR3 sequence is 15 residues long. CDR1 and CDR2 from the germline V gene are MGHRA and YSYEKL. CDR3 in DNA: TGCGCCAGCAGCCAAGGGGGGGGGCGCAGAAATGAGCAGTTCTTC. Residues: CASSQGGGRRNEQFF.

This chain joins TRBV5-1 and TRBJ2-3, with 12 bases aligning to TRBD2. The germline V gene encodes CDR1 SGHRS and CDR2 YFSETQ. This CDR3 is 16 amino acids long. Germline trimming cut 4 bases from V and 8 bases from J; bases unmatched to any gene: 11. The CDR3 DNA is TGCGCCAGCAGCGACCCTAGCGGGGGGGCCCGGGCTACGCAGTATTTT. This sequence encodes CASSDPSGGARATQYF.

The chain links TRBV13 to TRBJ1-2; TRBD1 matches 7 bases. CDR3 length: 14 residues. The trim removed 0 bases at V and 6 bases at J, leaving 4 bases unmatched. Germline CDR1 is PRHDT and CDR2 is FYEKMQ (reference sequence). Written as DNA, the CDR3 is TGTGCCAGCAGCTTAGGCAGGACAGGCCATGGCTACACCTTC. This sequence encodes CASSLGRTGHGYTF.

The chain carries TRBV15 and TRBJ1-1, with D perhaps TRBD1 (5 bases). V was clipped by 0 bases and J by 9 bases, with 11 bases between them. This CDR3 spans 13 amino acids. The germline CDR1 and CDR2 sequences are LNHNV and YYDKDF (reference sequence). This CDR3 is CATSRDQTVKAFF. The CDR3 coding sequence is TGTGCCACCAGCAGAGACCAGACAGTAAAAGCTTTCTTT.

The rearrangement links TRBV5-5 to TRBJ2-7; 7 nucleotides match TRBD1. Trimming removed 0 bases from V and 2 bases from J; junction bases left unmatched: 5. The CDR3 runs to 15 residues. Germline values: CDR1 SGHKS, CDR2 YYEKEE (reference sequence). The CDR3: CASSLAGTETYEQYF. CDR3 DNA: TGTGCCAGCAGCTTGGCTGGGACAGAGACCTACGAGCAGTACTTC.

The V gene is TRBV29-1, the J gene TRBJ2-1; TRBD1 might be the D (7 bases). The CDR3 sequence is 14 residues long. Germline V gives CDR1 SQVTM, CDR2 ANQGSEA. V shed 7 bases and J shed 3 bases, with 16 bases lying between them. CDR3 sequence: CSAGAGQYYNEQFF. The CDR3 bases are TGCAGCGCCGGCGCGGGACAGTACTACAATGAGCAGTTCTTC.

This clone was seen a single time. This chain connects TRBV7-8 to TRBJ1-1; D gene unclear. The germline V and J ends were trimmed by 1 base and 4 bases, with 4 bases remaining between them. This CDR3 has 12 amino acids. From germline, CDR1 is SGHVS and CDR2 FQNEAQ. DNA for the CDR3: TGTGCCAGCAGCTTAGTCGTCACTGAAGCTTTCTTT. Its translation is CASSLVVTEAFF.

V usage is TRBV4-1 and J usage is TRBJ1-1, with unresolved D. The CDR3 is 13 residues long. The germline gives CDR1 MGHRA, CDR2 YSYEKL. The V end lost 3 bases, the J end lost 1 base, and 6 bases lay between the germline ends. Here the CDR3 reads CASSQRGNTEAFF. CDR3 sequence (DNA): TGCGCCAGCAGCCAGAGAGGGAACACTGAAGCTTTCTTT.

The gene calls are TRBV30 and TRBJ1-4; possible D gene TRBD1, 5 bases. Germline CDR1 is GTSNPN and CDR2 is SVGIG (reference sequence). The CDR3 covers 11 residues. V lost 5 bases and J 10 bases, leaving 11 bases between the germline ends. This CDR3 is CAWSLGGKLFF. The CDR3 bases are TGTGCCTGGTCCCTGGGGGGAAAACTGTTTTTT. The full variable domain, its missing parts supplied by reference TRBV30 and TRBJ1-4, is SQTIHQWPATLVQPVGSPLSLECTVEGTSNPNLYWYRQAAGRGLQLLFYSVGIGQISSEVPQNLSASRPQDRQFILSSKKLLLSDSGFYLCAWSLGGKLFFGSGTQLSVL.

This clone appeared a few times. The gene calls are TRBV7-9 and TRBJ1-1; 10 positions agree with TRBD1. CDR1 and CDR2 (germline): SEHNR, FQNEAQ (reference sequence). Trimming removed 2 bases from V and 2 bases from J; junction bases left unmatched: 8. The CDR3 covers 17 residues. CDR3 sequence reads: CASSLRPLTGGNTEAFF. The CDR3 nucleotides are TGTGCCAGCAGCTTACGCCCCCTGACAGGGGGCAACACTGAAGCTTTCTTT.

The J gene is TRBJ2-7, the V gene TRBV11-2; weak D call: TRBD1 (5 bases). CDR1 and CDR2 (germline): SGHAT, FQNNGV. V lost 0 bases to trimming and J lost 6 bases, with 15 bases between them. This CDR3 is 15 amino acids long. CDR3 protein: CASSLDRLTVREQYF. Written as DNA, the CDR3 is TGTGCCAGCAGCTTAGATAGGCTGACAGTGCGCGAGCAGTACTTC.

The rearrangement links TRBV10-1 to TRBJ2-2, with a weak D call TRBD2 (5 bases). CDR3 length: 14 amino acids. The germline CDR1 and CDR2 sequences are WNHNN and SYGVQD (reference sequence). Deletions cut 6 bases from V and 5 bases from J, with 13 bases between. Written as DNA, the CDR3 is TGCGCCAGCAGCAATAGGGCGGGTACCGGGGAGCTGTTTTTT. This sequence encodes CASSNRAGTGELFF.

The CDR3 is CASSTKTSGSTDTQYF. The CDR3 region has the DNA TGTGCCAGCAGCACAAAGACTAGCGGGAGCACAGATACGCAGTATTTT. The chain uses TRBV11-2 and TRBJ2-3, with 10 bases identical to TRBD2. Germline CDR1 is SGHAT and CDR2 is FQNNGV. CDR3 length: 16 residues. Trimming took 5 bases from V and 0 from J; bases not matched to a gene: 5. Variable domain in full (rest from reference TRBV11-2 and TRBJ2-3): EAGVAQSPRYKIIEKRQSVAFWCNPISGHATLYWYQQILGQGPKLLIQFQNNGVVDDSQLPKDRFSAERLKGVDSTLKIQPAKLEDSAVYLCASSTKTSGSTDTQYFGPGTRLTVL.

This chain links TRBV6-5 with TRBJ2-7, with TRBD1 identical over 7 bases. J gave up 3 bases and V 2 bases, and 10 bases lay outside the gene matches. Germline CDR1 MNHEY, CDR2 SVGAGI. The CDR3 length is 16 residues. CDR3 amino acids: CASSYLPTGQIYEQYF. CDR3 in DNA: TGTGCCAGCAGTTACCTACCTACGGGACAGATCTACGAGCAGTACTTC.